The 2 T cell receptor beta chains below come from one sample, sequenced in a study of cytomegalovirus exposure and HLA in healthy donors. PCR primers comprised 60 Vbeta and 13 Jbeta primers. Produced via immunoSEQ multiplex PCR; TCRdb's table is partial and in-frame only. The table includes some 140,000 clones, more than 75% detected once. Sequenced material: PBMCs. All receptors derive from a woman aged 40 to 49 in good health and CMV-seropositive.

The V gene is TRBV29-1, the J gene TRBJ2-1; 8 bases are a match to TRBD1. The V gene's germline CDR1 is SQVTM and CDR2 ANQGSEA. This CDR3 has 13 residues. The J segment lost 8 bases and the V segment lost 4 bases, leaving 7 bases of the junction unmatched. The CDR3 bases are TGCAGCGTTGTGAGACAGGGGAGCCATGAGCAGTTCTTC. It codes for CSVVRQGSHEQFF.

The chain is built from TRBV19 and TRBJ2-3; D is unresolved. The length of the CDR3 is 15 residues. Germline loops: CDR1 LNHDA, CDR2 SQIVND (reference sequence). Deletions cut 3 bases from V and 2 bases from J, with 12 bases between. This chain's CDR3 is CASSIARGFTDTQYF. The CDR3 DNA reads as TGTGCCAGTAGTATTGCTCGCGGATTCACAGATACGCAGTATTTT.